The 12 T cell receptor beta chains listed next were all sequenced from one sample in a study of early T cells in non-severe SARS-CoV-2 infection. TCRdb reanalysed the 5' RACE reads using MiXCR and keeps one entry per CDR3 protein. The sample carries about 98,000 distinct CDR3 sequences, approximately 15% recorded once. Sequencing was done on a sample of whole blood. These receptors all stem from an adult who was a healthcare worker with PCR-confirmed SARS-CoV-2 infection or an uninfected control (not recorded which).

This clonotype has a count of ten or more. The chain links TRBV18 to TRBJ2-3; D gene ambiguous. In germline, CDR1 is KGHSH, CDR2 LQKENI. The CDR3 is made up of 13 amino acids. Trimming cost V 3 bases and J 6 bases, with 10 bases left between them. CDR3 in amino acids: CASSPPTRDTQYF. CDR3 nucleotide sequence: TGTGCCAGCTCACCTCCGACACGGGATACGCAGTATTTT.

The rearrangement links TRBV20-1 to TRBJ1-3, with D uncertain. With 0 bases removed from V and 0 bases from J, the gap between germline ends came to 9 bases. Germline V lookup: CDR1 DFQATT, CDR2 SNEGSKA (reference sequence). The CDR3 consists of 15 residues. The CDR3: CSARERLGSGNTIYF. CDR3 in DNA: TGCAGTGCTAGAGAGCGCCTGGGCTCTGGAAACACCATATATTTT.

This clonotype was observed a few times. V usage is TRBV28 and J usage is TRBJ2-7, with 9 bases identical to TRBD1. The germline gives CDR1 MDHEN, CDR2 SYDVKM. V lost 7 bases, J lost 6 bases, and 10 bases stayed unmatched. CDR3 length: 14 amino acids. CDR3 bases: TGTGCCAGCACCATCCCGGGACAGGGATCCGAGCAGTACTTC. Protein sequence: CASTIPGQGSEQYF.

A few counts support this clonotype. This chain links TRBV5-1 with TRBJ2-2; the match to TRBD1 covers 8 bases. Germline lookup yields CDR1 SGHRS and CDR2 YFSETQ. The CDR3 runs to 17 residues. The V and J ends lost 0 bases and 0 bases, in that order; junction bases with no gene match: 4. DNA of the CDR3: TGCGCCAGCAGCTTGGCCGCGACAGGGGCGAACACCGGGGAGCTGTTTTTT. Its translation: CASSLAATGANTGELFF.

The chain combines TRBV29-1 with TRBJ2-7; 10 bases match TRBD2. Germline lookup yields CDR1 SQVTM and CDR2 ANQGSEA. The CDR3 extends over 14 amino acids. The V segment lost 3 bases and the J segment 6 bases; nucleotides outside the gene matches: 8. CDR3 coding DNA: TGCAGCGTTGACTTGGGACTAGCGAGCCGCGAGCAGTACTTC. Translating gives CSVDLGLASREQYF.

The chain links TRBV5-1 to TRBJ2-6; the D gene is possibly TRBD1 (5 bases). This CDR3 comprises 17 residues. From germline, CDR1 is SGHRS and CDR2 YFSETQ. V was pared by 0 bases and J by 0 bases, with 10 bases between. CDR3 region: CASSLGGHSSGANVLTF. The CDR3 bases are TGCGCCAGCAGCTTGGGTGGACATTCCTCTGGGGCCAACGTCCTGACTTTC.

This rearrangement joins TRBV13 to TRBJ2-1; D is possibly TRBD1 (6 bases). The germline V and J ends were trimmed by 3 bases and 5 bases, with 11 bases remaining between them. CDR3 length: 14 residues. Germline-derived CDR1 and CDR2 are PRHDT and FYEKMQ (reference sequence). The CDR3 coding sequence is TGTGCCAGCAGCTTTGGGGGCACAGACAATGAGCAGTTCTTC. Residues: CASSFGGTDNEQFF. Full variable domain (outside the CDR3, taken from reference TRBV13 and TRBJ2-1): AAGVIQSPRHLIKEKRETATLKCYPIPRHDTVYWYQQGPGQDPQFLISFYEKMQSDKGSIPDRFSAQQFSDYHSELNMSSLELGDSALYFCASSFGGTDNEQFFGPGTRLTVL.

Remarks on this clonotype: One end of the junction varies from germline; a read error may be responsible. Here the CDR3 reads CATSRVLMHPLF. The DNA of the CDR3 is TGTGCCACCAGCAGAGTTTTGATGCACCCTCTTTTC. The rearrangement uses TRBV15 and TRBJ1-2, with D hard to call. Germline V CDR1 and CDR2: LNHNV, YYDKDF (reference sequence). This CDR3 spans 12 amino acids.

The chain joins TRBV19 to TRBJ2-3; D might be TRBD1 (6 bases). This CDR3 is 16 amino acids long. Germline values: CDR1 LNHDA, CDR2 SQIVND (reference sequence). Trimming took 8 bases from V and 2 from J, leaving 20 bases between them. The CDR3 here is CASAPGQYLATDTQYF. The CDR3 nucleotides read TGTGCCAGTGCGCCTGGACAGTATCTTGCCACAGATACGCAGTATTTT.

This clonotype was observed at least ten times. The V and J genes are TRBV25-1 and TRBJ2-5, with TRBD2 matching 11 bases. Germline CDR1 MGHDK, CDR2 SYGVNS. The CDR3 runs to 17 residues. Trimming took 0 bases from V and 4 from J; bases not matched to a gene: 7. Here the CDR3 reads CASSEYEGSGRGETQYF. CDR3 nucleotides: TGTGCCAGCAGTGAATACGAGGGTAGCGGGAGGGGAGAGACCCAGTACTTC.

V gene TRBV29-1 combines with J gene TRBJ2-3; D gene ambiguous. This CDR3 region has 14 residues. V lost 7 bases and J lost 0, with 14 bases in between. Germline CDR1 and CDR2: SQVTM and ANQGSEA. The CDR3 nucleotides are TGCAGCGCCCCATCGGGCACAAGCACAGATACGCAGTATTTT. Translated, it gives CSAPSGTSTDTQYF.

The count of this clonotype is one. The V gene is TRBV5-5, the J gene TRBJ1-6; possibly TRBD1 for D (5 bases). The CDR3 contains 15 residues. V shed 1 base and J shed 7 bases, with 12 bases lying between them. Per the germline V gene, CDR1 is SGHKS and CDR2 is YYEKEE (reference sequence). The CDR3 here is CASSLYGTENSPLHF. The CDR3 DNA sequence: TGTGCCAGCAGCTTGTACGGGACCGAGAATTCACCCCTCCACTTT.